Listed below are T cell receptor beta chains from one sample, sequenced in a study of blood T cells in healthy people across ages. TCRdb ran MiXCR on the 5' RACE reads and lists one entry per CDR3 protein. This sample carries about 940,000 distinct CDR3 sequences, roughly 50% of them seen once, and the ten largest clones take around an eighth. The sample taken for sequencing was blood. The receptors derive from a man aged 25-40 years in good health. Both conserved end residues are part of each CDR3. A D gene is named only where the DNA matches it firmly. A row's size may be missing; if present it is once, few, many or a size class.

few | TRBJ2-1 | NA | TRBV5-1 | TGCGCCAGCAGCTTTCAAAGTTACAGGAATTCCTACAATGAGCAGTTCTTC | CASSFQSYRNSYNEQFF
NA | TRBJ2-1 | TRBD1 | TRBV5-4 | TGTGCCAGCAGCCCACGGGACAGGGGAGATGAGCAGTTCTTC | CASSPRDRGDEQFF
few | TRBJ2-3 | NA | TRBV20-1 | TGCAGTGCTAGAGAAGAAGTGCGGGATACGCAGTATTTT | CSAREEVRDTQYF
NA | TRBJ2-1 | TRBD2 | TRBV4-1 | TGCGCCAGCAGCAAAACGGCGGGAGTCGTCTACAATGAGCAGTTCTTC | CASSKTAGVVYNEQFF
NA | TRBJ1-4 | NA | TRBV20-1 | TGCAGTGCCGAGGCCGGCCAAAGGGAAAAACTATTTTTT | CSAEAGQREKLFF
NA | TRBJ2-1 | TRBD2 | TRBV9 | TGTGCCAGCAGCGAAAAAGCGGGGGGGACCTACTCCTACAATGAGCAGTTCTTC | CASSEKAGGTYSYNEQFF
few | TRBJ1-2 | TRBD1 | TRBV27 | TGTGCCAGCAGCCACGGGACAGGGCAAAACTATGGCTACACCTTC | CASSHGTGQNYGYTF
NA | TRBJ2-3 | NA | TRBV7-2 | TGTGCCAGCAGCTCCCCGGGGACGGATAGGCAGTATTTT | CASSSPGTDRQYF
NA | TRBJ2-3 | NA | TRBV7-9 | TGTGCCAGCAGCCCCGCCTTGGCGGGCACAGATACGCAGAATTTT | CASSPALAGTDTQNF
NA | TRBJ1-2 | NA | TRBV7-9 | TGTGCCAGCAGCTCCGGGACGGCCTTCTATGGCTACACCTTC | CASSSGTAFYGYTF
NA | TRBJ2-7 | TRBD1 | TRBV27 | TGTGCCAGCAGGACAGGGTGGGACTCCTACGAGCAGTACTTC | CASRTGWDSYEQYF
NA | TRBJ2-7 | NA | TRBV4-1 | TGCGCCAGCAGCCGAGGCCGGCAGCAACCCTACGAGCAGTACTTC | CASSRGRQQPYEQYF
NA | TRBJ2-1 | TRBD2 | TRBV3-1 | TGTGCCAGCAGTCGGACTAGCGGACTTATTTACAATGAGCAGTTCTTC | CASSRTSGLIYNEQFF
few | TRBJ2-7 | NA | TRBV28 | TGTGCCAGCAACAGTTTTTATCGGGTAGGTGGCGAGCAGTACTTC | CASNSFYRVGGEQYF
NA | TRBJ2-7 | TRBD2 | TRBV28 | TGTGCCAGCAGAGACATAGCGGGGTCCTACAATGAGCAGTACTTC | CASRDIAGSYNEQYF
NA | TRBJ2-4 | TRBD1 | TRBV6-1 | TGTGCCAGCAGAATTATCTCCGGGACAGGGGGCGCGGACAAAAACATTCAGTACTTC | CASRIISGTGGADKNIQYF
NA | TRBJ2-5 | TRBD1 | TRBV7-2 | TGTGTCAGCAGCTGGGACAGAGGGGTAGAAGAGACCCAGTACTTC | CVSSWDRGVEETQYF
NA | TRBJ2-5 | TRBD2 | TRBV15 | TGTGCCACCAGTACCGGACTAGCGGGGGGCCAAGAGACCCAGTACTTC | CATSTGLAGGQETQYF
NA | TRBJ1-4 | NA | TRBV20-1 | TGCAGTGCTAGGGACGGGGGTGCCGGCGAAAAACTGTTTTTT | CSARDGGAGEKLFF
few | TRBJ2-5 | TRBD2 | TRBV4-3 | TGCGCCAGCAGCCAAGGCAGGACTAGCGGGGGGTCGTACCAAGAGACCCAGTACTTC | CASSQGRTSGGSYQETQYF
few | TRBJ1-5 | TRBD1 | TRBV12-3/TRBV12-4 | TGTGCCAGCAGTTTAGCCGACAGGGGTAACCAGCCCCAGCATTTT | CASSLADRGNQPQHF
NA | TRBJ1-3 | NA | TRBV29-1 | TGCAGCGTTGAAGAAAATGGAAACACCATATATTTT | CSVEENGNTIYF
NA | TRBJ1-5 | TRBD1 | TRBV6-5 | TGTGCCAGCAGTTACTCGGCCCCAGGGGGCAGCAATCAGCCCCAGCATTTT | CASSYSAPGGSNQPQHF
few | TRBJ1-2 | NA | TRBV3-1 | TGTGCCAGCAGACCCGGGACGGCCTATGGCTACACCTTC | CASRPGTAYGYTF